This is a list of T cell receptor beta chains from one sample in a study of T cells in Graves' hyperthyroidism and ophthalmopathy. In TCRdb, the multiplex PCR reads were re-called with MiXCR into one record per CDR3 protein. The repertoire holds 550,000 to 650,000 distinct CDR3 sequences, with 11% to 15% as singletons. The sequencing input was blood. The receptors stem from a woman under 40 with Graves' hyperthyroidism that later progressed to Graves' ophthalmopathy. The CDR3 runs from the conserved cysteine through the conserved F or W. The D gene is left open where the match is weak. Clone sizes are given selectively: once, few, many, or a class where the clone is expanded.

CDR3aa: CASSTGEGPNQPQHF
CDR3nt: TGTGCCAGCAGTACCGGGGAGGGCCCCAATCAGCCCCAGCATTTT
j_gene: TRBJ1-5
d_gene: NA
v_gene: TRBV27
abundance: many
len: 15

CDR3aa: CASSHRQGAYEDEQFF
CDR3nt: TGTGCCAGCTCACATCGACAGGGGGCGTATGAGGATGAGCAGTTCTTC
j_gene: TRBJ2-1
d_gene: TRBD1
v_gene: TRBV18
abundance: few
len: 16

CDR3aa: CASSILRINEQFF
CDR3nt: TGTGCCAGTAGTATACTCAGAATCAATGAGCAGTTCTTC
j_gene: TRBJ2-1
d_gene: NA
v_gene: TRBV19
abundance: NA
len: 13

CDR3aa: CASSFWNQPQHF
CDR3nt: TGTGCCAGCAGTTTTTGGAATCAGCCCCAGCATTTT
j_gene: TRBJ1-5
d_gene: NA
v_gene: TRBV28
abundance: many
len: 12

CDR3aa: CSADSRDAADEQFF
CDR3nt: TGCAGTGCCGATAGCCGGGACGCTGCTGATGAGCAGTTCTTC
j_gene: TRBJ2-1
d_gene: NA
v_gene: TRBV20-1
abundance: many
len: 14

CDR3aa: CASSLDREQFF
CDR3nt: TGTGCCAGCAGTTTAGACAGGGAGCAGTTCTTC
j_gene: TRBJ2-1
d_gene: NA
v_gene: TRBV11-3
abundance: many
len: 11

CDR3aa: CAISESGHLSGEQYF
CDR3nt: TGTGCCATCAGTGAGTCTGGGCACCTGTCAGGTGAGCAGTACTTC
j_gene: TRBJ2-7
d_gene: NA
v_gene: TRBV10-3
abundance: NA
len: 15

CDR3aa: CASSSPWDRGIHTEAFF
CDR3nt: TGTGCCAGCAGCTCCCCGTGGGACAGGGGTATTCACACTGAAGCTTTCTTT
j_gene: TRBJ1-1
d_gene: TRBD1
v_gene: TRBV11-3
abundance: many
len: 17

CDR3aa: CASSFLGMNQPQHF
CDR3nt: TGTGCCAGCAGTTTTTTGGGGATGAATCAGCCCCAGCATTTT
j_gene: TRBJ1-5
d_gene: NA
v_gene: TRBV12-3/TRBV12-4
abundance: many
len: 14

CDR3aa: CASSVIGGPYEQYF
CDR3nt: TGTGCCAGCAGCGTCATTGGAGGCCCCTACGAGCAGTACTTC
j_gene: TRBJ2-7
d_gene: NA
v_gene: TRBV11-1
abundance: many
len: 14

CDR3aa: CASRFPGNEQFF
CDR3nt: TGTGCCAGCAGATTCCCGGGCAATGAGCAGTTCTTC
j_gene: TRBJ2-1
d_gene: NA
v_gene: TRBV28
abundance: many
len: 12

CDR3aa: CASSDPVGQIYTDTQYF
CDR3nt: TGTGCCAGCAGCGACCCGGTGGGGCAGATTTACACAGATACGCAGTATTTT
j_gene: TRBJ2-3
d_gene: NA
v_gene: TRBV9
abundance: many
len: 17

CDR3aa: CASSILGKNTEAFF
CDR3nt: TGTGCCAGTAGTATACTGGGGAAGAACACTGAAGCTTTCTTT
j_gene: TRBJ1-1
d_gene: NA
v_gene: TRBV19
abundance: many
len: 14